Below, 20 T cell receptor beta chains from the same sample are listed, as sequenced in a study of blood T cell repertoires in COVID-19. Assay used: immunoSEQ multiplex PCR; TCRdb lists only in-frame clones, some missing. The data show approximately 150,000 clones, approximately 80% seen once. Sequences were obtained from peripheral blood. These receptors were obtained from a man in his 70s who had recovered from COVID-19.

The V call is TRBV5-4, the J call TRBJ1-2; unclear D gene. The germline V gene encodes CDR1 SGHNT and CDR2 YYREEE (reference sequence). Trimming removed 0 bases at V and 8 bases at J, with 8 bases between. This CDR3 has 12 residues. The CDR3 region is CASSLGAAGYTF. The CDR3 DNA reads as TGTGCCAGCAGCTTGGGGGCCGCGGGCTACACCTTC.

This CDR3 reads CASSLPGAGPHEQYF. The CDR3 DNA reads TGTGCCAGCAGCCTTCCTGGCGCGGGGCCCCACGAGCAGTACTTC. This chain links TRBV6-5 with TRBJ2-7; TRBD2 is a possible D gene (6 bases). This CDR3 comprises 15 residues. With 6 bases removed from V and 5 bases from J, the gap between germline ends came to 20 bases. The V gene's germline CDR1 is MNHEY and CDR2 SVGAGI.

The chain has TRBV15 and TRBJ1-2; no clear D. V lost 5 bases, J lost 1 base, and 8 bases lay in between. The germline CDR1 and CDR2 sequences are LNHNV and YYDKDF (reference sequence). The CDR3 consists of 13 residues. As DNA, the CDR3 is TGTGCCACCAGCTTAACTGTTAACTATGGCTACACCTTC. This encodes CATSLTVNYGYTF. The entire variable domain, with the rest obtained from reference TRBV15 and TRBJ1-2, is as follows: DAMVIQNPRYQVTQFGKPVTLSCSQTLNHNVMYWYQQKSSQAPKLLFHYYDKDFNNEADTPDNFQSRRPNTSFCFLDIRSPGLGDTAMYLCATSLTVNYGYTFGSGTRLTVV.

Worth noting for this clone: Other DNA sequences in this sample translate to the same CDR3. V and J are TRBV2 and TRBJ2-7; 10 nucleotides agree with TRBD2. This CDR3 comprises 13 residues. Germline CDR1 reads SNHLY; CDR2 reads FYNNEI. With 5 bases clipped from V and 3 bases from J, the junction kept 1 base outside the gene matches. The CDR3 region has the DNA TGTGCCAGCAGTCGACTAGCGGGCTACGAGCAGTACTTC. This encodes CASSRLAGYEQYF.

CDR3 nucleotides: TGTGCCAGCTCACCACCGTCACAGGGGATAGACTATGGCTACACCTTC. It yields the protein CASSPPSQGIDYGYTF. The chain has TRBV18 and TRBJ1-2; 7 bases are a match to TRBD1. The J segment lost 3 bases and the V segment lost 0 bases, leaving 7 bases of the junction unmatched. Germline V gene sequence: CDR1 KGHSH, CDR2 LQKENI. The CDR3 loop spans 16 amino acids.

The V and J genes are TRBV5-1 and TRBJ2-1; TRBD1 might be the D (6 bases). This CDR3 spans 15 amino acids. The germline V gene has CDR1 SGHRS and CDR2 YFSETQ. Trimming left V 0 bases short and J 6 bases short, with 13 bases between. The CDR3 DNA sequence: TGCGCCAGCAGCTTGGTTCCAGGGGACACCAATGAGCAGTTCTTC. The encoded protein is CASSLVPGDTNEQFF.

CDR3 DNA: TGTGCCAGCTCACCTCAGGGGGCAGGGGACTACGAGCAGTACTTC. This sequence encodes CASSPQGAGDYEQYF. V and J are TRBV18 and TRBJ2-7; 8 bases map to TRBD1. The length of the CDR3 is 15 residues. V dropped 3 bases and J dropped 3; count of bases not matched to a gene: 7. CDR1 and CDR2 from the germline V gene are KGHSH and LQKENI.

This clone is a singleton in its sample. For the CDR3, the DNA is TGTGCCAGCAGCGTAGGGAGCTCGAACACAGATACGCAGTATTTT. It specifies CASSVGSSNTDTQYF. The rearrangement uses TRBV9 and TRBJ2-3; D gene unclear. The CDR3 covers 15 residues. The V end lost 0 bases, the J end lost 2 bases, and 10 bases lay between the germline ends. In germline, CDR1 is SGDLS, CDR2 YYNGEE.

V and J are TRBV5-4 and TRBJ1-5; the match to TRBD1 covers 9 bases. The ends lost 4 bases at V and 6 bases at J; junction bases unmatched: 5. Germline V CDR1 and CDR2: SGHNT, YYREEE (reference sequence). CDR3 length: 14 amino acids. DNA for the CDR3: TGTGCCAGCAGCAGGGACAGGGACGGTCAGCCCCAGCATTTT. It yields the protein CASSRDRDGQPQHF.

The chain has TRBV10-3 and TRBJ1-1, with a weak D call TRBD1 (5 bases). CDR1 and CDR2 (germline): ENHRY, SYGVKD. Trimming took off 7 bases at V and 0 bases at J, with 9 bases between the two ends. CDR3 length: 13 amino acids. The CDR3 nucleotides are TGTGCCATCACCCTACAGGTGAACACTGAAGCTTTCTTT. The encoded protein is CAITLQVNTEAFF.

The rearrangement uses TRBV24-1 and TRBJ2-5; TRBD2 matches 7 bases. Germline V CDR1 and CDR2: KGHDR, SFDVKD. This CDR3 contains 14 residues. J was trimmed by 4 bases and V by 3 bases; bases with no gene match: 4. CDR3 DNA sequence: TGTGCCACCAGTGATGCTAGGGAGGGAGAGACCCAGTACTTC. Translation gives CATSDAREGETQYF.

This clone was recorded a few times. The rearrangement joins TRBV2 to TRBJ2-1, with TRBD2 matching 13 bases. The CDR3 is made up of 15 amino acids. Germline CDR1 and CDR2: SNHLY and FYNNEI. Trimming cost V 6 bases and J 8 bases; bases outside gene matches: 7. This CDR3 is CASRSGTSGADEQFF. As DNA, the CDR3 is TGTGCCAGCAGATCCGGGACTAGCGGGGCCGATGAGCAGTTCTTC.

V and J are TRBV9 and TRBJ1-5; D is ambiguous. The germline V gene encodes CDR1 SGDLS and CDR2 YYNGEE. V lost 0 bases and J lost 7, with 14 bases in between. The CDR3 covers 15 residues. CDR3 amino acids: CASSVEGSSGQPQHF. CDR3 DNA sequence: TGTGCCAGCAGCGTAGAAGGGAGCTCGGGGCAGCCCCAGCATTTT. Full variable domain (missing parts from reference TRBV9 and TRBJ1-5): DSGVTQTPKHLITATGQRVTLRCSPRSGDLSVYWYQQSLDQGLQFLIQYYNGEERAKGNILERFSAQQFPDLHSELNLSSLELGDSALYFCASSVEGSSGQPQHFGDGTRLSIL.

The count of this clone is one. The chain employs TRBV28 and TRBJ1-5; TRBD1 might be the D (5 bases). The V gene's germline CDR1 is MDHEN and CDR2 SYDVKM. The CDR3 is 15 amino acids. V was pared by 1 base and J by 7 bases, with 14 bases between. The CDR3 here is CASSLSGPKGQPQHF. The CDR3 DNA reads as TGTGCCAGCAGTTTATCAGGGCCTAAAGGGCAGCCCCAGCATTTT.

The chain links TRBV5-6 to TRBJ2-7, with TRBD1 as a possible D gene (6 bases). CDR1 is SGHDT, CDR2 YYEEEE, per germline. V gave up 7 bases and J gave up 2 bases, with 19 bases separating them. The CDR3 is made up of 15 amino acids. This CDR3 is CASQKSGAGTYEQYF. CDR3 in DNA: TGTGCCAGCCAAAAGTCAGGGGCGGGCACCTACGAGCAGTACTTC.

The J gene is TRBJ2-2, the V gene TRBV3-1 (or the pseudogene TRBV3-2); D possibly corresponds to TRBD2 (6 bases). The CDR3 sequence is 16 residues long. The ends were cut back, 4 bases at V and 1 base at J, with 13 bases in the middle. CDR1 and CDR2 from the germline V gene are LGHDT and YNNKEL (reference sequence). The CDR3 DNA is TGTGCCAGCAGCCTCCAGGCGGGATGGAACACCGGGGAGCTGTTTTTT. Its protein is CASSLQAGWNTGELFF.

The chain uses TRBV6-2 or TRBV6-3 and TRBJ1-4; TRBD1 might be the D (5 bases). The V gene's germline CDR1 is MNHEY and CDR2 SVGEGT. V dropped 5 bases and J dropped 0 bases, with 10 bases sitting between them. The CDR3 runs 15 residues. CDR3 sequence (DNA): TGTGCCAGCAGTCGCGGACACCCAACTAATGAAAAACTGTTTTTT. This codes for CASSRGHPTNEKLFF.

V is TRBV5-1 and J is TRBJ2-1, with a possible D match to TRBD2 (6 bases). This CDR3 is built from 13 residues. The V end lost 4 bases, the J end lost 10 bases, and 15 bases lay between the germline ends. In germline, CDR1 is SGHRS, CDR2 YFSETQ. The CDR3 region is CASSGYGDWEQFF. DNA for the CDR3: TGCGCCAGCAGCGGATACGGGGACTGGGAGCAGTTCTTC.

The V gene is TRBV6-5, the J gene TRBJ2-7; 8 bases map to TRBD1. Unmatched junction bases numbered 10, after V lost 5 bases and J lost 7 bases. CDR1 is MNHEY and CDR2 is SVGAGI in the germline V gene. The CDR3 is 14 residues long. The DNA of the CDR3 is TGTGCCAGCAGTCACCCCGCAGGGGGCGATGAGCAGTACTTC. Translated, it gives CASSHPAGGDEQYF.

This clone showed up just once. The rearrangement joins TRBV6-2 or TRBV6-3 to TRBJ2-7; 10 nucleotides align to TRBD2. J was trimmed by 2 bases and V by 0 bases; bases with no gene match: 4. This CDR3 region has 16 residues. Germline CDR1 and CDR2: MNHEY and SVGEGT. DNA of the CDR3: TGTGCCAGCAGTTACTCGACTAGCGGGCATACCTACGAGCAGTACTTC. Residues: CASSYSTSGHTYEQYF.